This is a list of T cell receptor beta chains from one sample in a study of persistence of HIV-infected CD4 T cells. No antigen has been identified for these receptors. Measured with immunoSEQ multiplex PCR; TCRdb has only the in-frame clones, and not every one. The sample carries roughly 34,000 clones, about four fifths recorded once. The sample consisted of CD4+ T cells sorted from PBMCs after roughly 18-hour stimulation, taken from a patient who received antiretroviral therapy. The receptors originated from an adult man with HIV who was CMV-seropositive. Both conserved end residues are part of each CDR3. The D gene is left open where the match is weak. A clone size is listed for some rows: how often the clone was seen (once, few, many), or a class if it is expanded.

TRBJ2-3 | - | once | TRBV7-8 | CASSLESSTDTQYF | TGTGCCAGCAGCTTAGAGTCGAGCACAGATACGCAGTATTTT
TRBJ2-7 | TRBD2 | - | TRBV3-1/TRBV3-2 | CASSQDLSGGYSSYEQYF | TGTGCCAGCAGCCAAGATCTAAGCGGGGGCTACAGCTCCTACGAGCAGTACTTC
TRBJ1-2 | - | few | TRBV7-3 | CASSSTTKDRIYGYTF | TGTGCCAGCAGCTCGACAACGAAAGACCGGATCTATGGCTACACCTTC
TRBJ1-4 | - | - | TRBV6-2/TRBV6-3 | CASSYLSATNEKLFF | TGTGCCAGCAGTTACCTCAGTGCAACTAATGAAAAACTGTTTTTT
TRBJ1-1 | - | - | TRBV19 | CASKVEGMHTEAFF | TGTGCCAGTAAAGTGGAGGGGATGCACACTGAAGCTTTCTTT
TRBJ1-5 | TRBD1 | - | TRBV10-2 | CASRLGQGKQPQHF | TGCGCCAGCCGCCTAGGACAGGGGAAACAGCCCCAGCATTTT
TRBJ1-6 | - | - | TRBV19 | CAISPGSENSPLHF | TGTGCCATCTCCCCTGGTTCGGAAAATTCACCCCTCCACTTT
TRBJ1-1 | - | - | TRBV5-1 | CASSLRQSSGNTEAFF | TGCGCCAGCAGCCTTAGACAGAGCTCTGGTAACACTGAAGCTTTCTTT
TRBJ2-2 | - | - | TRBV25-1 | CASSLTGIERTGELFF | TGTGCCAGCAGCCTTACAGGAATAGAACGGACCGGGGAGCTGTTTTTT
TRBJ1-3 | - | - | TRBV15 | CATSRAGDSGNTIYF | TGTGCCACCAGCAGAGCGGGAGACTCTGGAAACACCATATATTTT
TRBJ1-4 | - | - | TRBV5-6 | CASSLQGRHTNEKLFF | TGTGCCAGCAGCTTGCAGGGGAGGCACACTAATGAAAAACTGTTTTTT
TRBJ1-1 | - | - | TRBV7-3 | CASSSIKGGITEAFF | TGTGCCAGCAGCTCCATTAAAGGAGGGATCACTGAAGCTTTCTTT
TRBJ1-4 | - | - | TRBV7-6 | CASSLGARSGDEKLFF | TGTGCCAGCAGCTTAGGGGCCCGTTCTGGGGACGAAAAACTGTTTTTT
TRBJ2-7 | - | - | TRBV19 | CASSSPPWNEQYF | TGTGCCAGTAGTAGTCCTCCATGGAACGAGCAGTACTTC
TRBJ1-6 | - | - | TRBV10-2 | CASTEGRYNSPLHF | TGCGCCAGCACTGAGGGAAGGTACAATTCACCCCTCCACTTT
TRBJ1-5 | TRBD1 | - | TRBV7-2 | CASSLTPGTVNQPQHF | TGTGCCAGCAGCCTGACCCCCGGGACAGTTAATCAGCCCCAGCATTTT
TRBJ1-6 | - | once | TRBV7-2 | CASSPEALPNSPLHF | TGTGCCAGCAGCCCCGAAGCTCTCCCCAATTCACCCCTCCACTTT
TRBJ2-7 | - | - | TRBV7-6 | CASSLARVREQYF | TGTGCCAGCAGCTTAGCGCGCGTGCGGGAGCAGTACTTC
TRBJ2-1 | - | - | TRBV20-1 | CSASYYNEQFF | TGCAGTGCTAGCTATTACAATGAGCAGTTCTTC
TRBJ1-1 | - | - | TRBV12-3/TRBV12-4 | CASAVYQNTEAFF | TGTGCCAGCGCTGTTTACCAGAACACTGAAGCTTTCTTT
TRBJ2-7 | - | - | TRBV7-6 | CASSPRSGSYEQYF | TGTGCCAGCAGCCCACGAAGCGGCTCCTACGAGCAGTACTTC
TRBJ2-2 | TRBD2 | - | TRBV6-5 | CASSSSGGANTGELFF | TGTGCCAGCAGTTCTAGCGGGGGGGCTAACACCGGGGAGCTGTTTTTT
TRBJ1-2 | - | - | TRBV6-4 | CASSAGTGYGYTF | TGTGCCAGCAGTGCCGGGACGGGATATGGCTACACCTTC
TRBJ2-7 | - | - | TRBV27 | CASSLLLPGDEQYF | TGTGCCAGCAGTTTATTACTCCCAGGGGACGAGCAGTACTTC
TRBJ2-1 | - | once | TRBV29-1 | CSVRWGSSYNEQFF | TGCAGCGTTCGGTGGGGGAGCTCCTACAATGAGCAGTTCTTC
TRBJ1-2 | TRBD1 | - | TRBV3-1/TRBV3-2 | CASSQFPPAQGRNYGYTF | TGTGCCAGCAGCCAATTTCCACCGGCACAGGGGAGGAACTATGGCTACACCTTC
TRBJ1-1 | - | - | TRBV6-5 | CASSYSGGASNTEAFF | TGTGCCAGCAGTTACTCCGGGGGGGCTTCGAACACTGAAGCTTTCTTT
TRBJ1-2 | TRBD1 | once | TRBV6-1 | CASIIRDSPYGYTF | TGTGCCAGCATTATACGGGACAGCCCCTATGGCTACACCTTC
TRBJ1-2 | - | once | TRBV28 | CASTTSAGYGYTF | TGTGCCAGCACTACCTCGGCCGGCTACGGCTACACCTTC
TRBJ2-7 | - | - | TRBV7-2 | CASSMDYFSYEQYF | TGTGCCAGCAGCATGGACTACTTCTCCTACGAGCAGTACTTC
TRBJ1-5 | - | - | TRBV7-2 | CASSSPGPYQPQHF | TGTGCCAGCAGCTCACCGGGACCGTATCAGCCCCAGCATTTT
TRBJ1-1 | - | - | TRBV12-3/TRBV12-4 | CASSLTVYTEAFF | TGTGCCAGCAGTTTAACGGTGTACACTGAAGCTTTCTTT
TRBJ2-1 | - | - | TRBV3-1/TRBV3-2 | CASSRGNEQFF | TGTGCCAGCAGCCGGGGCAATGAGCAGTTCTTC
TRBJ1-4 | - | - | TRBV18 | CASSLRAPEKLFF | TGTGCCAGCTCACTCCGGGCCCCTGAAAAACTGTTTTTT
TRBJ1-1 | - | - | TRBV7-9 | CASSFGGTGGTEAFF | TGTGCCAGCAGCTTTGGGGGGACGGGGGGCACTGAAGCTTTCTTT
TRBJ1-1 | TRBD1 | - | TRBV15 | CATSRSWTGGREAFF | TGTGCCACCAGCAGATCCTGGACAGGGGGCCGTGAAGCTTTCTTT
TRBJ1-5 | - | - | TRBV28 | CASSSQINQPQHF | TGTGCCAGCAGTTCACAGATCAATCAGCCCCAGCATTTT
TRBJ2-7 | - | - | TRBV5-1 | CASRHRDSGPREQYF | TGCGCCAGCAGGCACCGGGACAGCGGGCCGAGGGAGCAGTACTTC
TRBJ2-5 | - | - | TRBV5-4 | CASGVAQETQYF | TGTGCCTCCGGGGTAGCCCAAGAGACCCAGTACTTC
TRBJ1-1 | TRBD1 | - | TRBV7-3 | CASSRQGSGNTEAFF | TGTGCCAGCAGCCGACAGGGTTCCGGAAACACTGAAGCTTTCTTT
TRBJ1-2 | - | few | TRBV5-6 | CASSGRTAWELYTF | TGTGCCAGCAGCGGCAGGACAGCGTGGGAACTCTACACCTTC
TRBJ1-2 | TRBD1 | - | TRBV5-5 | CASSWNSGTGYGYTF | TGTGCCAGCAGCTGGAATTCCGGGACAGGCTATGGCTACACCTTC
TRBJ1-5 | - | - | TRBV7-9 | CASSLAGVFQPQHF | TGTGCCAGCAGCTTAGCAGGGGTCTTTCAGCCCCAGCATTTT
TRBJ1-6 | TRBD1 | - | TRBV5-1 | CASSRDREESPLHF | TGCGCCAGCAGCCGGGACAGGGAAGAATCACCCCTCCACTTT
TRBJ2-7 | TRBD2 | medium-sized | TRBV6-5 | CASKDLAGGSYEQYF | TGTGCCAGCAAAGATCTAGCGGGGGGCTCCTACGAGCAGTACTTC
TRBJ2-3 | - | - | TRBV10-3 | CAIRRTDTQYF | TGTGCCATCAGGAGGACAGATACGCAGTATTTT
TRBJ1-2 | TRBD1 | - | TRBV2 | CASRGTGVDGYTF | TGTGCCAGCAGAGGGACAGGGGTGGACGGCTACACCTTC
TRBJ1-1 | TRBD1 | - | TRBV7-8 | CASRPRGQMNTEAFF | TGTGCCAGCAGGCCGAGGGGACAGATGAACACTGAAGCTTTCTTT
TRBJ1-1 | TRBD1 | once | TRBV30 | CAWSPTDRAKAFF | TGTGCCTGGAGTCCGACCGACAGGGCGAAAGCTTTCTTT
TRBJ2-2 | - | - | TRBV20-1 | CSASTGWELFF | TGCAGTGCTAGTACAGGGTGGGAGCTGTTTTTT
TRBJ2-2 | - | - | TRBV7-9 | CASSPWRQSNTGELFF | TGTGCCAGCAGCCCCTGGCGTCAGTCGAACACCGGGGAGCTGTTTTTT
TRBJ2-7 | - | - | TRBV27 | CASSFLHLGLPYEQYF | TGTGCCAGCAGTTTCCTCCACCTCGGACTCCCCTACGAGCAGTACTTC
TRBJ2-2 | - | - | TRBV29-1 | CSVEDRHTGELFF | TGCAGCGTTGAAGACAGACACACCGGGGAGCTGTTTTTT
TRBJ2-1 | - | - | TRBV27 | CVSSSPATASYNEQFF | TGTGTCAGCAGTTCCCCCGCGACAGCCTCCTACAATGAGCAGTTCTTC
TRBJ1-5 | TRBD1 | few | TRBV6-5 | CASRRQGGSNQPQHF | TGTGCCAGCAGAAGACAGGGAGGGAGCAATCAGCCCCAGCATTTT
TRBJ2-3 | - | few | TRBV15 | CATSTPGLGTDTQYF | TGTGCCACCAGCACTCCTGGACTGGGCACAGATACGCAGTATTTT
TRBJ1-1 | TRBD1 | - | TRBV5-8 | CASSKYRGPLNTEAFF | TGTGCCAGCAGCAAATACAGGGGGCCCCTGAACACTGAAGCTTTCTTT
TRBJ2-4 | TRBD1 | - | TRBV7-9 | CASSLGQGTKNIQYF | TGTGCCAGCAGCTTGGGACAGGGCACCAAAAACATTCAGTACTTC
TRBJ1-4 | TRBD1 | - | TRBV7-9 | CASSSGAGDSEKLFF | TGTGCCAGCAGCTCTGGGGCGGGGGACAGTGAAAAACTGTTTTTT